A selection of T cell receptor beta chains follows, all from one sample in a study of cytomegalovirus exposure and HLA in healthy donors. The table came from immunoSEQ multiplex PCR; TCRdb's copy has only in-frame clones and leaves some out. The table shows about 150,000 clones, with approximately 80% occurring only once. Sequenced input: PBMCs. The receptors here all came from a woman in her thirties or forties in good health and CMV-seronegative. Each CDR3 is given with its conserved first and last residue. A D gene is named only where the DNA matches it firmly. Only some rows state a clone size, as once, few, many or a class for expanded clones.

abundance,d_gene,v_gene,j_gene,CDR3nt,CDR3aa
once,NA,TRBV10-3,TRBJ2-1,TGTGCCATCAGCCCATTCATTTACAATGAGCAGTTCTTC,CAISPFIYNEQFF
NA,NA,TRBV27,TRBJ1-5,TGTGCCAGCAGTTTAGCGGGATCTAGCAATCAGCCCCAGCATTTT,CASSLAGSSNQPQHF
NA,NA,TRBV2,TRBJ1-4,TGTGCCAGCAGGTTTTCAAATGAAAAACTGTTTTTT,CASRFSNEKLFF
NA,NA,TRBV10-3,TRBJ1-5,TGTGCCATCAGTGAGGACTATAGCAATCAGCCCCAGCATTTT,CAISEDYSNQPQHF
few,NA,TRBV5-1,TRBJ1-3,TGCGCCAGCAGCTTGAGAGGGAATTCTGGAAACACCATATATTTT,CASSLRGNSGNTIYF
NA,NA,TRBV6-5,TRBJ2-3,TGTGCCAGCACCCGATCGCGCCGCACAGATACGCAGTATTTT,CASTRSRRTDTQYF
NA,NA,TRBV2,TRBJ2-7,TGTGCCAGCAGCCCCCGGCGACAGGTCAGCTCCTACGAGCAGTACTTC,CASSPRRQVSSYEQYF
NA,NA,TRBV28,TRBJ1-1,TGTGCCAGCACCTCCCCTCCGGACACTGAAGCTTTCTTT,CASTSPPDTEAFF
once,NA,TRBV19,TRBJ1-5,TGTGCCACCACCAAGACGGGGTTGGGGCCCCAGCATTTT,CATTKTGLGPQHF
few,NA,TRBV11-3,TRBJ2-3,TGTGCCAGCAGCTTTGGTTCAGTATCGCAGTATTTT,CASSFGSVSQYF
NA,TRBD2,TRBV11-2,TRBJ2-3,TGTGCCAGCAGCTTAGTCGTCGGGGGGGCCGGAGATACGCAGTATTTT,CASSLVVGGAGDTQYF
NA,NA,TRBV28,TRBJ1-2,TGTGCCAGCAGAGCAAACTATGGCTACACCTTC,CASRANYGYTF
once,NA,TRBV7-8,TRBJ2-3,TGTGCCAGCAGCTTGCGACAGAGATATACGCAGTATTTT,CASSLRQRYTQYF
NA,TRBD1,TRBV6-5,TRBJ2-5,TGTGCCAGCAGCCCCCGGACAGGTTCGGAGACCCAGTACTTC,CASSPRTGSETQYF
NA,TRBD2,TRBV6-1,TRBJ2-3,TGTGCCAGCAGCCGAGGACGGGGGGGTGATACGCAGTATTTT,CASSRGRGGDTQYF
NA,NA,TRBV6-4,TRBJ2-2,TGTGCCAGCAGTGACTTAGGGGACACCGGGGAGCTGTTTTTT,CASSDLGDTGELFF
NA,TRBD1,TRBV11-1,TRBJ1-1,TGTGCCAGCAGCGCCGCGACAGGGAGGAACACTGAAGCTTTCTTT,CASSAATGRNTEAFF
NA,TRBD2,TRBV7-8,TRBJ2-2,TGTGCCAGCAGTCCCGGGACTAGAGGGGTGAAGCTGTTTTTT,CASSPGTRGVKLFF
NA,NA,TRBV7-8,TRBJ2-5,TGTGCCAGCAGCGAAACGGGATCCCGTTGGGAGACCCAGTACTTC,CASSETGSRWETQYF
NA,NA,TRBV6-6,TRBJ2-7,TGTGCCAGCAGTTACTCGAATAGCGGATCCTACGAGCAGTACTTC,CASSYSNSGSYEQYF
once,NA,TRBV5-5,TRBJ2-2,TGTGCCAGCAGTAAGGATCCGACTTCCACCGGAAGCGGGGAGCTGTTTTTT,CASSKDPTSTGSGELFF
once,TRBD1,TRBV28,TRBJ2-3,TGTGCCAGCAGTCCCAGGGGGCCCCCCATCACAGATACGCAGTATTTT,CASSPRGPPITDTQYF
NA,NA,TRBV28,TRBJ1-2,TGTGCCAGCAGTTTAGGGCAGGGGCTTAGAGGCTACACCTTC,CASSLGQGLRGYTF
NA,NA,TRBV27,TRBJ1-2,TGTGCCAGCAGTTTCGTGGCAGGGGATTATGGCTACACCTTC,CASSFVAGDYGYTF
NA,NA,TRBV5-1,TRBJ2-1,TGCGCCAGCAGCTTGGATGGAGCCCCCTACAATGAGCAGTTCTTC,CASSLDGAPYNEQFF
NA,NA,TRBV5-6,TRBJ2-5,TGTGCCAGCAGCTCAGGGAGGGGGACAGAGACCCAGTACTTC,CASSSGRGTETQYF
NA,NA,TRBV7-9,TRBJ2-1,TGTGCCAGCAGCCCCACTTGGGCTAGCCTCAATGAGCAGTTCTTC,CASSPTWASLNEQFF
NA,NA,TRBV2,TRBJ1-3,TGTGCCAGCAGTGAAAGGGACCCTCGGGGGGGATCTGGAAACACCATATATTTT,CASSERDPRGGSGNTIYF
NA,TRBD1,TRBV6-1,TRBJ1-2,TGTGCCAGCAGCATAACAGGGGGCAACTATGGCTACACCTTC,CASSITGGNYGYTF
NA,NA,TRBV9,TRBJ2-2,TGTGCCAGCAGCGTCAGGGTTACCGGGGAGCTGTTTTTT,CASSVRVTGELFF
NA,TRBD1,TRBV9,TRBJ1-2,TGTGCCAGCAGCGTGGGGGGACAGAACTATGGCTACACCTTC,CASSVGGQNYGYTF
once,NA,TRBV19,TRBJ2-7,TGTGCCACCCAAGGAGGGAATTTCTACGAGCAGTACTTC,CATQGGNFYEQYF
NA,NA,TRBV29-1,TRBJ1-2,TGCAGCGTTGCTGAAGACACCGAAGACTATGGCTACACCTTC,CSVAEDTEDYGYTF
few,NA,TRBV6-6,TRBJ2-1,TGTGCCAGCAGTTACCGACCGAGGGATGAGCAGTTCTTC,CASSYRPRDEQFF
NA,TRBD1,TRBV6-5,TRBJ2-2,TGTGCCAGCAGTGGATCAGGGGGCGTGGGGGAGCTGTTTTTT,CASSGSGGVGELFF
NA,NA,TRBV2,TRBJ2-2,TGTGCCAGCAGCTTCAATCACAGGAGGAACACCGGGGAGCTGTTTTTT,CASSFNHRRNTGELFF
NA,TRBD2,TRBV4-1,TRBJ2-1,TGCGCCAGCAGCCTTCGACTGGTACTAGCGGGAGTCAATGAGCAGTTCTTC,CASSLRLVLAGVNEQFF
NA,TRBD1,TRBV7-9,TRBJ1-2,TGTGCCAGCAGCTTAGAAGGACAGGGCCGGCGCTACACCTTC,CASSLEGQGRRYTF
NA,TRBD2,TRBV5-4,TRBJ2-5,TGTGCCAGCAGCCCCAGCGGGGGCGTAGGCGGCGAGACCCAGTACTTC,CASSPSGGVGGETQYF
NA,NA,TRBV25-1,TRBJ1-2,TGTGCCAGCAGTGAATATGGTAGTGGCTACACCTTC,CASSEYGSGYTF
NA,TRBD1,TRBV13,TRBJ1-1,TGTGCCAGCAGCTCACCCGGGACAGGGGGGACTGAAGCTTTCTTT,CASSSPGTGGTEAFF
NA,TRBD1,TRBV6-6,TRBJ2-2,TGTGCCACGACCCATGACAGGGTAATCGGGGAGCTGTTTTTT,CATTHDRVIGELFF
NA,TRBD2,TRBV6-4,TRBJ2-3,TGTGCCAGCAGTGTTGTAGCGGGAGATACGCAGTATTTT,CASSVVAGDTQYF
NA,NA,TRBV5-1,TRBJ1-1,TGCGCCAGCAGCTCTAGGGAGGGAGGGAACACTGAAGCTTTCTTT,CASSSREGGNTEAFF
once,NA,TRBV6-5,TRBJ1-1,TGTGCCAGCAGCAGCAGGGTGGCCATTCCAGCTTTCTTT,CASSSRVAIPAFF
NA,NA,TRBV29-1,TRBJ1-1,TGCAGCGTCGCACCGGTGAACACTGAAGCTTTCTTT,CSVAPVNTEAFF
NA,TRBD2,TRBV4-2,TRBJ2-7,TGTGCCAGCAGCCAAGTCGCGGGCGGGGGCGAGCAGTACTTC,CASSQVAGGGEQYF
NA,NA,TRBV7-2,TRBJ1-2,TGTGCCAGCAGCCTTCAGGGGCCTACTAACTATGGCTACACCTTC,CASSLQGPTNYGYTF
NA,TRBD2,TRBV6-5,TRBJ2-1,TGTGCCAGCAGCCCGACTAGCGGGTACTACAATGAGCAGTTCTTC,CASSPTSGYYNEQFF
NA,TRBD1,TRBV18,TRBJ1-6,TGTGCCAGCTCAGACAGGGGCCAGGGGATTAATTCACCCCTCCACTTT,CASSDRGQGINSPLHF
NA,TRBD1,TRBV5-6,TRBJ2-7,TGTGCCAGCAGCGCGAAATCCGGGACAGGCCATTACGAGCAGTACTTC,CASSAKSGTGHYEQYF
NA,TRBD1,TRBV4-3,TRBJ2-2,TGCGCCAGCAGGAAGGGCCAGGGACAGGGGACCGGGGAGCTGTTTTTT,CASRKGQGQGTGELFF
NA,TRBD1,TRBV7-3,TRBJ2-1,TGTGCCAGCAGCTTGACAGGGATGTCCTACAATGAGCAGTTCTTC,CASSLTGMSYNEQFF
few,TRBD2,TRBV7-2,TRBJ2-3,TGTGCCAGCAGTTATACCGGGACTAGCGTCAATACGCAGTATTTT,CASSYTGTSVNTQYF
NA,NA,TRBV2,TRBJ2-1,TGTGCCAGCAGTGTGGACAGTTACAATGAGCAGTTCTTC,CASSVDSYNEQFF
NA,NA,TRBV29-1,TRBJ2-1,TGCAGCGTTATTACGAGAGAGCAGTTCTTC,CSVITREQFF
NA,NA,TRBV11-2,TRBJ1-1,TGTGCCAGCAGCCCCGAGAGGGTGAACACTGAAGCTTTCTTT,CASSPERVNTEAFF
NA,TRBD2,TRBV4-2,TRBJ2-3,TGTGCCAGCAGCCGACAACCGGGACTAGCGACAGATACGCAGTATTTT,CASSRQPGLATDTQYF
NA,TRBD2,TRBV7-2,TRBJ2-5,TGTGCCAGCAGCCCGATCGGGACTAGCGGGGGGGGACAAGAGACCCAGTACTTC,CASSPIGTSGGGQETQYF
NA,NA,TRBV10-1,TRBJ2-3,TGCGCCAGCAGTGACGGGGGATTTGAGACGCAGTATTTT,CASSDGGFETQYF